Shown below are 32 T cell receptor beta chains from a single sample sequenced in a study of blood T cell repertoires in COVID-19. Only in-frame clones appear in the TCRdb table, and some are missing; sequencing was by immunoSEQ multiplex PCR. The table shows about 180,000 clones, with 84% occurring only once. Sequences were obtained from PBMCs or T cells enriched from blood (not recorded which). The receptors here all came from a man aged 50 or older who had recovered from COVID-19.

This chain connects TRBV2 to TRBJ2-2; D is perhaps TRBD1 (6 bases). V lost 6 bases, J lost 4 bases, and 9 bases lay in between. Germline values: CDR1 SNHLY, CDR2 FYNNEI. CDR3 length equals 13 residues. The CDR3 is CASSLGGTGELFF. The DNA for the CDR3 is TGTGCCAGCAGCCTAGGGGGCACCGGGGAGCTGTTTTTT. The whole variable domain, filled in from reference TRBV2 and TRBJ2-2, reads EPEVTQTPSHQVTQMGQEVILRCVPISNHLYFYWYRQILGQKVEFLVSFYNNEISEKSEIFDDQFSVERPDGSNFTLKIRSTKLEDSAMYFCASSLGGTGELFFGEGSRLTVL.

This clone has only one observation. The chain combines TRBV18 with TRBJ2-1; TRBD2 agrees at 8 bases. The CDR3 has 15 amino acids. Germline trimming cut 3 bases from V and 4 bases from J; bases unmatched to any gene: 5. Germline CDR1 and CDR2: KGHSH and LQKENI. The CDR3 nucleotides read TGTGCCAGCTCACCCCAGCGGGGGCCATACAATGAGCAGTTCTTC. Translated, it gives CASSPQRGPYNEQFF.

The chain uses TRBV4-1 and TRBJ1-4; D is uncertain. The V end was cut by 3 bases, the J end by 0 bases, with 17 bases between. The length of the CDR3 is 18 residues. CDR1 is MGHRA and CDR2 is YSYEKL in the germline V gene. This chain's CDR3 is CASSHALRRLTTNEKLFF. DNA for the CDR3: TGCGCCAGCAGCCACGCCCTCAGGAGGCTAACAACTAATGAAAAACTGTTTTTT.

In its sample, this clone was seen once. The chain joins TRBV7-9 to TRBJ1-1; 7 nucleotides match TRBD1. J was trimmed by 4 bases and V by 6 bases; bases with no gene match: 5. The CDR3 consists of 13 residues. Germline CDR1 SEHNR, CDR2 FQNEAQ (reference sequence). CDR3 in amino acids: CASSPTGPTEAFF. In DNA form, the CDR3 reads TGTGCCAGCAGTCCGACAGGGCCCACTGAAGCTTTCTTT.

The rearrangement links TRBV5-6 to TRBJ1-2, with D perhaps matching TRBD1 (5 bases). V was trimmed by 0 bases and J by 4 bases, leaving 10 bases between them. Germline loops: CDR1 SGHDT, CDR2 YYEEEE. This CDR3 is built from 14 residues. This CDR3 is CASSLGTNVYGYTF. The CDR3 nucleotides read TGTGCCAGCAGCTTGGGGACAAACGTCTATGGCTACACCTTC.

The rearrangement uses TRBV19 and TRBJ1-5; a weak D match, TRBD1 (5 bases). Germline CDR1 reads LNHDA; CDR2 reads SQIVND (reference sequence). This CDR3 contains 15 residues. V was shortened by 1 base and J by 4 bases, with 11 bases between the two germline ends. CDR3 amino acids: CASSIARVENQPQHF. DNA of the CDR3: TGTGCCAGTAGTATAGCCAGGGTCGAGAATCAGCCCCAGCATTTT.

The CDR3 is CASSLVGQGSYTF. The CDR3 DNA reads TGTGCCAGCAGCTTAGTGGGACAGGGGAGCTACACCTTC. The rearrangement joins TRBV7-2 to TRBJ1-2; 10 bases line up with TRBD1. Germline loops: CDR1 SGHTA, CDR2 FQGNSA. J gave up 9 bases and V 1 base, and 2 bases lay outside the gene matches. The CDR3 is 13 residues long. The full variable domain, with the rest looked up from reference TRBV7-2 and TRBJ1-2, is GAGVSQSPSNKVTEKGKDVELRCDPISGHTALYWYRQSLGQGLEFLIYFQGNSAPDKSGLPSDRFSAERTGGSVSTLTIQRTQQEDSAVYLCASSLVGQGSYTFGSGTRLTVV.

This sequence joins TRBV12-5 and TRBJ1-2, with TRBD1 identical over 7 bases. CDR1 LGHNT and CDR2 FRNRAP come from the germline V gene. The CDR3 has 14 residues. V was pared by 6 bases and J by 4 bases, with 8 bases of the junction left unmatched. The DNA of the CDR3 is TGTGCTAGTGGAATACGGACAGGTCTCTATGGCTACACCTTC. This encodes CASGIRTGLYGYTF.

This clone has more than one count but fewer than ten. This chain links TRBV5-1 with TRBJ2-5, with 7 nucleotides matching TRBD2. The V gene's germline CDR1 is SGHRS and CDR2 YFSETQ. The CDR3 runs to 16 residues. V shed 4 bases, J shed 3 bases, and the junction held 12 bases outside the gene matches. CDR3 in amino acids: CASSQRVGGGEETQYF. The CDR3 coding sequence is TGCGCCAGCAGCCAGCGAGTCGGCGGGGGAGAAGAGACCCAGTACTTC.

V gene TRBV3-1 (or the pseudogene TRBV3-2) combines with J gene TRBJ2-1; D is unclear. This CDR3 contains 15 residues. Per germline, CDR1 LGHDT and CDR2 YNNKEL (reference sequence). V was trimmed by 2 bases and J by 0 bases, leaving 8 bases between them. As DNA, the CDR3 is TGTGCCAGCAGCCAAAGCGTAAGCTCCTACAATGAGCAGTTCTTC. Residues: CASSQSVSSYNEQFF.

The rearrangement joins TRBV3-1 (or the pseudogene TRBV3-2) to TRBJ2-5; a weak D match, TRBD2 (5 bases). Trimming shortened V by 5 bases and J by 2 bases, and 12 bases separated the two germline ends. Germline values: CDR1 LGHDT, CDR2 YNNKEL (reference sequence). This CDR3 region has 14 residues. CDR3 bases: TGTGCCAGCAGCGTCGGGATGGCACAAGAGACCCAGTACTTC. It specifies CASSVGMAQETQYF.

The chain joins TRBV5-1 to TRBJ2-2; D perhaps matches TRBD1 (6 bases). The length of the CDR3 is 15 residues. V lost 0 bases and J lost 3, with 9 bases in between. Germline V CDR1 and CDR2: SGHRS, YFSETQ. CDR3 residues: CASSLVRGYTGELFF. The DNA for the CDR3 is TGCGCCAGCAGCTTGGTTAGGGGGTACACCGGGGAGCTGTTTTTT. Supplemented by reference TRBV5-1 and TRBJ2-2, the full variable domain reads KAGVTQTPRYLIKTRGQQVTLSCSPISGHRSVSWYQQTPGQGLQFLFEYFSETQRNKGNFPGRFSGRQFSNSRSEMNVSTLELGDSALYLCASSLVRGYTGELFFGEGSRLTVL.

The V call is TRBV28, the J call TRBJ1-5; D call uncertain. From germline, CDR1 is MDHEN and CDR2 SYDVKM. The V and J ends lost 5 bases and 7 bases respectively, with 15 bases between them. The CDR3 spans 14 residues. DNA of the CDR3: TGTGCCAGCAGTGAGGACGGACCGGGGCAGCCCCAGCATTTT. Its protein product is CASSEDGPGQPQHF.

The chain links TRBV6-5 to TRBJ2-7; weak D call: TRBD1 (6 bases). This CDR3 is built from 15 residues. V shed 0 bases and J shed 6 bases, with 15 bases lying between them. The germline gives CDR1 MNHEY, CDR2 SVGAGI. Written as DNA, the CDR3 is TGTGCCAGCAGTTACTCGGGGCGGGCAGGGGTCGAGCAGTACTTC. This gives the protein CASSYSGRAGVEQYF.

The chain is built from TRBV5-6 and TRBJ1-5; 9 nucleotides align to TRBD1. From germline, CDR1 is SGHDT and CDR2 YYEEEE. Germline trimming cut 0 bases from V and 6 bases from J; bases unmatched to any gene: 4. The CDR3 runs 15 residues. The CDR3 DNA follows: TGTGCCAGCAGCTTGGGGACAGGGGTTACTCAGCCCCAGCATTTT. It codes for CASSLGTGVTQPQHF.

This chain links TRBV6-1 with TRBJ1-5; D ambiguous. V was clipped by 2 bases and J by 6 bases, with 5 bases between them. CDR1 and CDR2 from the germline V gene are MNHNS and SASEGT. This CDR3 is built from 12 residues. The CDR3 loop reads CASSEWSQPQHF. The CDR3 region has the DNA TGTGCCAGCAGTGAATGGAGTCAGCCCCAGCATTTT.

This clone was seen a handful of times. The chain uses TRBV28 and TRBJ2-1, with D perhaps matching TRBD1 (6 bases). V was clipped by 6 bases and J by 3 bases, with 9 bases between them. There are 13 residues in the CDR3. Germline V gene data show CDR1 as MDHEN and CDR2 as SYDVKM. CDR3: CASSQDSYNEQFF. The CDR3 region has the DNA TGTGCCAGCAGCCAGGACAGCTACAATGAGCAGTTCTTC.

The chain links TRBV18 to TRBJ2-7; 9 bases align to TRBD1. The CDR3 totals 13 residues. Germline V gives CDR1 KGHSH, CDR2 LQKENI. The V gene end was trimmed by 7 bases and the J gene end by 4 bases; junction bases not matched to a gene: 5. The CDR3 loop reads CASCRDRAYEQYF. As DNA, the CDR3 is TGTGCCAGCTGCCGGGACAGGGCATACGAGCAGTACTTC.

This clone has only one observation. This rearrangement joins TRBV27 to TRBJ1-2, with TRBD1 matching over 8 bases. V gave up 2 bases and J gave up 0 bases; unmatched junction bases: 14. The CDR3 consists of 19 residues. Germline values: CDR1 MNHEY, CDR2 SMNVEV (reference sequence). The CDR3 sequence: CASSLQGALSLIPNYGYTF. In DNA form, the CDR3 reads TGTGCCAGCAGTTTACAGGGGGCCTTGAGTCTTATCCCTAACTATGGCTACACCTTC.

The chain is built from TRBV25-1 and TRBJ1-1; 7 nucleotides line up with TRBD1. This CDR3 is 16 amino acids long. Germline assignment: CDR1 MGHDK and CDR2 SYGVNS. The V gene end was trimmed by 1 base and the J gene end by 0 bases; junction bases not matched to a gene: 5. CDR3 DNA sequence: TGTGCCAGCAGTGAATTCAGGGGGACCATGAACACTGAAGCTTTCTTT. It specifies CASSEFRGTMNTEAFF.

The chain couples TRBV5-1 to TRBJ1-2; 10 positions match TRBD1. There are 14 residues in the CDR3. Germline loops: CDR1 SGHRS, CDR2 YFSETQ. V was clipped by 2 bases and J by 3 bases; unmatched bases: 1. CDR3 sequence (DNA): TGCGCCAGCAGCTTTGGGACAGGGGACTATGGCTACACCTTC. Translation: CASSFGTGDYGYTF.

The CDR3 DNA reads TGTGCCAGCAGTGTAAGGGGCTTGGAGACCCAGTACTTC. Translation gives CASSVRGLETQYF. The J gene is TRBJ2-5, the V gene TRBV2; a weak D match, TRBD1 (5 bases). This CDR3 has 13 amino acids. The V gene lost 4 bases and the J gene lost 5 bases, with 11 bases spanning the gap. Germline V gene sequence: CDR1 SNHLY, CDR2 FYNNEI.

The genes are TRBV29-1 and TRBJ2-5; D uncertain. In germline, CDR1 is SQVTM, CDR2 ANQGSEA. V was clipped by 5 bases and J by 5 bases, with 15 bases between them. This CDR3 is built from 13 residues. The CDR3, as DNA: TGCAGCGTTTTCCCGGGTCCTAGGGAGACCCAGTACTTC. Translated, it gives CSVFPGPRETQYF.

The genes are TRBV19 and TRBJ1-3; 7 bases fit TRBD1. V lost 4 bases and J lost 3; bases outside the gene matches: 0. The CDR3 is made up of 13 amino acids. The germline V gene has CDR1 LNHDA and CDR2 SQIVND (reference sequence). The CDR3 nucleotides are TGTGCCAGTAGTACAGGGGGTGGAAACACCATATATTTT. This sequence encodes CASSTGGGNTIYF.

V and J are TRBV7-3 and TRBJ2-1; 10 bases line up with TRBD2. The germline V gene has CDR1 SGHTA and CDR2 FQGTGA. The CDR3 runs to 16 residues. The J segment lost 6 bases and the V segment lost 1 base, leaving 6 bases of the junction unmatched. This chain's CDR3 is CASSLRAGGPRNEQFF. CDR3 nucleotide sequence: TGTGCCAGCAGCTTAAGAGCGGGGGGGCCCCGCAATGAGCAGTTCTTC.

The V call is TRBV10-2, the J call TRBJ2-1, with 11 bases fitting TRBD2. After removal of 6 bases from V and 8 bases from J, the junction contained 9 bases not matched to a gene. Germline CDR1 reads WSHSY; CDR2 reads SAAADI. The CDR3 covers 15 residues. CDR3 DNA sequence: TGCGCCAGCAGACCTAGCGGGGGGTATGGGGATGAGCAGTTCTTC. Translated: CASRPSGGYGDEQFF.

This chain links TRBV7-8 with TRBJ1-3, with TRBD1 matching 9 bases. The CDR3 runs 19 residues. V dropped 4 bases and J dropped 0; count of bases not matched to a gene: 13. Germline V gene data show CDR1 as SGHVS and CDR2 as FQNEAQ. Written as DNA, the CDR3 is TGTGCCAGCAGCTCTAGGTGGGACAGGGCATCAATCTCTGGAAACACCATATATTTT. Translating it yields CASSSRWDRASISGNTIYF.

The CDR3 loop is CASSKGAEKLFF. CDR3 DNA sequence: TGTGCCAGCAGCAAAGGAGCGGAAAAACTGTTTTTT. The chain joins TRBV21-1 to TRBJ1-4. TRBV21-1 is termed a pseudogene. The CDR3 runs to 12 residues.

This clone was detected only once. CDR3 sequence reads: CASSPLAGGQGLAKNIQYF. The CDR3 DNA reads as TGCGCCAGCAGCCCGCTCGCGGGGGGCCAGGGGTTAGCCAAAAACATTCAGTACTTC. The chain employs TRBV5-1 and TRBJ2-4; 8 positions match TRBD2. The germline CDR1 and CDR2 sequences are SGHRS and YFSETQ. V gave up 4 bases and J gave up 0 bases; unmatched junction bases: 15. The CDR3 sequence is 19 residues long.

The genes are TRBV3-1 (or the pseudogene TRBV3-2) and TRBJ2-5; the D gene is possibly TRBD1 (5 bases). Trimming removed 4 bases at V and 2 bases at J, with 8 bases between. The CDR3 runs 13 residues. Germline CDR1 and CDR2: LGHDT and YNNKEL (reference sequence). CDR3 sequence: CASSPQAQETQYF. The CDR3 DNA sequence: TGTGCCAGCAGCCCACAGGCTCAAGAGACCCAGTACTTC.

V gene TRBV5-1 combines with J gene TRBJ2-5, with D possibly being TRBD2 (7 bases). The CDR3 runs to 14 residues. Looked up from germline, CDR1 is SGHRS and CDR2 is YFSETQ. Trimming removed 7 bases at V and 1 base at J, with 14 bases between. The CDR3 coding sequence is TGCGCCAGCCAGGCCGGGGGGCTCCAAGAGACCCAGTACTTC. Translation gives CASQAGGLQETQYF.

A few counts support this clone. V usage is TRBV11-1 and J usage is TRBJ1-6, with 9 bases fitting TRBD1. Germline CDR1 and CDR2: SGHAT and FQDESV (reference sequence). This CDR3 region has 15 residues. V dropped 4 bases and J dropped 9; count of bases not matched to a gene: 7. The CDR3 region has the DNA TGTGCCAGCAGCTCGCTGGGACAGGGACTTTCACCCCTCCACTTT. Translation gives CASSSLGQGLSPLHF.